This T cell receptor beta chain is drawn from a study of T-cell memory formation after mild COVID-19. Across the whole study: Clusters of TCRs were largely donor specific.

The study's findings and limits: There were some responding clones in pre-infection memory, which suggested that cross-reactive memory had joined. From day 15 to 85, contracting clones were balanced between CD4 and CD8, whereas later expanders leaned toward CD4+.

The CDR3 has 14 amino acids. Per germline, CDR1 SNHLY and CDR2 FYNNEI. The ends were cut back, 2 bases at V and 8 bases at J, with 13 bases in the middle. Constant-segment primers were used for 5'RACE, and the resulting TCR alpha and TCR beta cDNA libraries carried sample barcodes and UMIs. A single record per CDR3 protein comes from TCRdb applying MiXCR to the 5' RACE reads. The data show some 40,000 distinct CDR3 sequences, around 6.1% seen once. As to this clonotype: The antigen is unknown.

The sample was PBMCs or a T cell subset sorted from them (not recorded which). The sequence came from an adult who had mild COVID-19 (a few samples of this study predate the infection). Cell type and time point are not known. This chain uses TRBV2 with TRBJ2-1; D perhaps matches TRBD2 (6 bases). The CDR3: CASSERVAVDEQFF. DNA of the CDR3: TGTGCCAGCAGTGAACGGGTAGCGGTAGATGAGCAGTTCTTC.